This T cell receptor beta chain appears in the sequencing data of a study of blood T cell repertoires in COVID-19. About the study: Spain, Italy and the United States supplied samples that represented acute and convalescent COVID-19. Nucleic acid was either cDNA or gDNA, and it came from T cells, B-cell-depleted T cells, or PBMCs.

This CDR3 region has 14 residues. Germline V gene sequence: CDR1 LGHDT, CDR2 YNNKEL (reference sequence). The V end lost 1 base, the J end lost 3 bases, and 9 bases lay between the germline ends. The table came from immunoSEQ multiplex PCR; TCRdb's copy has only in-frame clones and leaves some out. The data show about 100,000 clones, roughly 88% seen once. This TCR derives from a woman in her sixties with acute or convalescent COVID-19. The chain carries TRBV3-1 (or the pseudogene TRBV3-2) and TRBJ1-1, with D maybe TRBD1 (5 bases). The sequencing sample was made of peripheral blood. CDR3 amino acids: CASSQGWGDTEAFF. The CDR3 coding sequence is TGTGCCAGCAGCCAAGGGTGGGGGGACACTGAAGCTTTCTTT.